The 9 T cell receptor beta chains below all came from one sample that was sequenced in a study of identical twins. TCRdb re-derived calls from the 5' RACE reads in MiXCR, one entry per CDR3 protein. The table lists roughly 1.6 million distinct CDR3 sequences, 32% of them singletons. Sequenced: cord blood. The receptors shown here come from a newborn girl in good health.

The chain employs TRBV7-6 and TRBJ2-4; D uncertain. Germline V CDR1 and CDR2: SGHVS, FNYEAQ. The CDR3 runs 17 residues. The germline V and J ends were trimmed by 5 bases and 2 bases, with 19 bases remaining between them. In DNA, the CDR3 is TGTGCCAGCAGCGCAAGACCGTCCATGGACCCCAAAAACATTCAGTACTTC. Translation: CASSARPSMDPKNIQYF.

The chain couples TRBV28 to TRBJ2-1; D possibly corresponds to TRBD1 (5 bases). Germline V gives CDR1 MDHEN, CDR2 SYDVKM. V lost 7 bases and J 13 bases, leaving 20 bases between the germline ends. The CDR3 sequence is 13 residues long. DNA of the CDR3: TGTGCCAGCATCATGGACGGACAAGAGACCCAGTTCTTC. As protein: CASIMDGQETQFF.

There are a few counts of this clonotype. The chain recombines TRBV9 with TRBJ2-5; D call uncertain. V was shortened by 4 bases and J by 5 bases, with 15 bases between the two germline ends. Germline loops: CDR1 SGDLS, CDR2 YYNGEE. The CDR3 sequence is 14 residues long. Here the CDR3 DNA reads TGTGCCAGCAGCCCGAGCGCCGAGTGGGAGACCCAGTACTTC. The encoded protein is CASSPSAEWETQYF.

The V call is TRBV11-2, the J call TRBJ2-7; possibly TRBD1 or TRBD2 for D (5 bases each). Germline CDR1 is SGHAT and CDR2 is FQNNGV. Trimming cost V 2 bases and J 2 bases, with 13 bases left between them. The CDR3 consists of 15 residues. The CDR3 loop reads CASSLLEGRAYEQYF. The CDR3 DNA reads TGTGCCAGCAGCTTATTAGAGGGGAGAGCCTACGAGCAGTACTTC.

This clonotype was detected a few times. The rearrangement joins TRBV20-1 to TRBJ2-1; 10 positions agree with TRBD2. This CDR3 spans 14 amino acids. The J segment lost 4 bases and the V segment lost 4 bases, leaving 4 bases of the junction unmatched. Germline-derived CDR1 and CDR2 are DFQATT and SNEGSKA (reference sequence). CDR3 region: CSAKGTSVYNEQFF. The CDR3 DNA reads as TGCAGTGCTAAAGGGACTAGCGTATACAATGAGCAGTTCTTC.

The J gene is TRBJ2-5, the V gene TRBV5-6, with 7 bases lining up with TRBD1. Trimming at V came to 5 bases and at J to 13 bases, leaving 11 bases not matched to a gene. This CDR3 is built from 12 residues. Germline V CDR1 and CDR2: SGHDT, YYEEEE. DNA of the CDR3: TGTGCCAGCAGGATTAAAGGGGGCGTTCGGTACTTC. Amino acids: CASRIKGGVRYF.

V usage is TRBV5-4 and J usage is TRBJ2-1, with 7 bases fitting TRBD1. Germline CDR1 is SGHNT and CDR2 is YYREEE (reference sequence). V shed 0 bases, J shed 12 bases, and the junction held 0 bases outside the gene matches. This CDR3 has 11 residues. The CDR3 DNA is TGTGCCAGCAGCTTGGGGACAGGGCAGTTCTTC. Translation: CASSLGTGQFF. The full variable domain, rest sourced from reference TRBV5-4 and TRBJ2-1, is ETGVTQSPTHLIKTRGQQVTLRCSSQSGHNTVSWYQQALGQGPQFIFQYYREEENGRGNFPPRFSGLQFPNYSSELNVNALELDDSALYLCASSLGTGQFFGPGTRLTVL.

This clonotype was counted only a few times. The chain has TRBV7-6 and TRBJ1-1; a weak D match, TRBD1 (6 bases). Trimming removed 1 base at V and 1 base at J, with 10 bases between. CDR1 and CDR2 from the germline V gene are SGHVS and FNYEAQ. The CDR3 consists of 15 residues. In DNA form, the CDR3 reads TGTGCCAGCAGCTTAGTCATACAGGGGAACACTGAAGCTTTCTTT. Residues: CASSLVIQGNTEAFF.

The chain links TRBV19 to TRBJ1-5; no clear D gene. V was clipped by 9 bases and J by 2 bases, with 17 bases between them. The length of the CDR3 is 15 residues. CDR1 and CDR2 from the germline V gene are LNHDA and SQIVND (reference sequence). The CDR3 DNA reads TGTGCCAGCAACACCTCGCACAGTGGCAATCAGCCCCAGCATTTT. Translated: CASNTSHSGNQPQHF.